The entry below gives a single TCR beta chain sequence along with its context. The antigen is not known. These data are taken from a study of shared clonotypes between healthy human individuals. On the study more broadly: With ages of 18 to 49, the donors were two women and a few men. Whole-study results and caveats: Shared clonotypes across all four donors exceeded non-shared ones in generation probability.

Splitting of each subset's genomic DNA was done evenly across several immunoSEQ plates. Data came from immunoSEQ multiplex PCR; TCRdb stores just in-frame clones and leaves some out. The sample has 170,000 or so clones; approximately 61% are singletons. Trimming left V 7 bases short and J 4 bases short, with 17 bases between. The CDR3 contains 14 residues. Germline V lookup: CDR1 GTSNPN, CDR2 SVGIG (reference sequence). V usage is TRBV30 and J usage is TRBJ1-5; D may be TRBD1 (6 bases). Material: memory CD4+ T cells sorted from blood. Subset reported: CD45RA-negative fraction. This TCR derives from a young man in good health. The CDR3 DNA sequence: TGTGCCTACAACCAAGGGGGGGGGAATCAGCCCCAGCATTTT. Protein: CAYNQGGGNQPQHF.